This TCR beta chain was profiled in a study of OX40 agonist ivuxolimab in advanced cancers. The sample holds a few counts of this clone. Trimming left V 5 bases short and J 4 bases short, with 11 bases between. The CDR3 runs 13 residues. Germline V lookup: CDR1 SGHVS, CDR2 FQNEAQ. Clones were sequenced by immunoSEQ multiplex PCR, and TCRdb holds only the in-frame ones, with some missing. Among over 35,000 clones listed, around 84% were seen once. Specimen: CD4+ or CD8+ T cells sorted from blood, collected in a trial of the OX40 agonist ivuxolimab. The gene calls are TRBV7-8 and TRBJ2-5; D gene uncertain. The sequence was collected from an adult with an advanced solid tumor such as melanoma, head and neck, liver or kidney cancer. This chain's CDR3 is CASSNSEGETQYF. As DNA, the CDR3 is TGTGCCAGCAGCAACTCAGAAGGAGAGACCCAGTACTTC.